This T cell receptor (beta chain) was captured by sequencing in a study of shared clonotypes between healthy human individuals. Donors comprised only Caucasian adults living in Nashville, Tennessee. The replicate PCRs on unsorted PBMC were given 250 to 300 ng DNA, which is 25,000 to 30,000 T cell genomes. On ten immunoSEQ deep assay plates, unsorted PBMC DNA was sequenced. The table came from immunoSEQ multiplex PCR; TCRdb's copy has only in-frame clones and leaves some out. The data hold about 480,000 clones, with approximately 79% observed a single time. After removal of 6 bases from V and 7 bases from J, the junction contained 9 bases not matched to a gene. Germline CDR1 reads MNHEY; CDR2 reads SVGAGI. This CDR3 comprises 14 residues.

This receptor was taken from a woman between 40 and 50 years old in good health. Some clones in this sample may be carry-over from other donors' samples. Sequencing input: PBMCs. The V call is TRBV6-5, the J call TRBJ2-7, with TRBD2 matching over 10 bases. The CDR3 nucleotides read TGTGCCAGCAGATGGAGCGGGAGGGCGTGGGAGCAGTACTTC. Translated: CASRWSGRAWEQYF.